This T cell receptor (beta chain) was captured in a study of cytotoxic CD8 clonotypes in ibrutinib-treated CLL. Study as a whole: Patients: some eleven relapsed/refractory, fewer than 16 treatment-naive, roughly 18 IGHV unmutated. Response was recorded as partial in approximately 24 patients and complete in 2; at median roughly 68 months, about 14 remained remitted and about twelve had progressed.

Method: immunoSEQ multiplex PCR; TCRdb's copy keeps in-frame clones and lacks some. The data show under 300,000 clones, with under 80% seen just once and 15% to 17% held by the top ten. Overall study findings and caveats: Pretreatment clonality was elevated relative to age-matched healthy donors and paralleled circulating CD8+ T-cell counts.

The V end lost 0 bases, the J end lost 9 bases, and 12 bases lay between the germline ends. This CDR3 is 13 amino acids long. The V gene's germline CDR1 is SGHNT and CDR2 YYREEE (reference sequence). This clone was recorded a few times. Its cognate antigen is unknown. The origin of this receptor is a human donor with chronic lymphocytic leukemia. This chain connects TRBV5-4 to TRBJ2-5, with D unresolved. Sequencing used PBMCs, obtained after 24 months of ibrutinib treatment. Here the CDR3 DNA reads TGTGCCAGCAGCTTGGCTTCCCTTACGGCCCAGTACTTC. Protein product: CASSLASLTAQYF. Full variable domain (missing parts from reference TRBV5-4 and TRBJ2-5): ETGVTQSPTHLIKTRGQQVTLRCSSQSGHNTVSWYQQALGQGPQFIFQYYREEENGRGNFPPRFSGLQFPNYSSELNVNALELDDSALYLCASSLASLTAQYFGPGTRLLVL.